This TCR beta chain was observed in a study of technical replicates of blood from several donors. TCRdb keeps only in-frame clones here, not all; method: immunoSEQ multiplex PCR. Of 75,000 to 100,000 clones listed, about 89% are singletons. Per germline, CDR1 MNHNS and CDR2 SASEGT. The CDR3 spans 13 residues. V lost 1 base and J lost 5, with 8 bases in between. The chain couples TRBV6-1 to TRBJ1-1; D ambiguous. The receptor's source is a human donor in good health. Sequencing input: T cells isolated from PBMCs. The CDR3 protein is CASSEVGRTEAFF. The CDR3, as DNA: TGTGCCAGCAGTGAAGTCGGGAGAACTGAAGCTTTCTTT.